The sequence of this T cell receptor beta chain was determined in a study of T cell responses to AZD1222 COVID-19 vaccine. Points from the study as a whole: With dominance at 160-218 and 743-854, vaccine-associated CD4 TCRs spanned spike.

Details on this clone: The antigen remains undetermined.

The assay was immunoSEQ multiplex PCR, and TCRdb's table has in-frame clones only and misses some. The table shows around 120,000 clones, with about nine tenths occurring only once. Germline V CDR1 and CDR2: GTSNPN, SVGIG (reference sequence). The CDR3 loop spans 13 amino acids. Trimming removed 0 bases at V and 2 bases at J, with 7 bases between. Sequenced here: peripheral blood, sampled on day 0 of MenACWY control vaccination. V gene TRBV30 combines with J gene TRBJ1-1; D not certain. The clonotype comes from an adult in good health. Here the CDR3 reads CAWSVRRNTEAFF. The CDR3 DNA sequence: TGTGCCTGGAGTGTACGTAGAAACACTGAAGCTTTCTTT.